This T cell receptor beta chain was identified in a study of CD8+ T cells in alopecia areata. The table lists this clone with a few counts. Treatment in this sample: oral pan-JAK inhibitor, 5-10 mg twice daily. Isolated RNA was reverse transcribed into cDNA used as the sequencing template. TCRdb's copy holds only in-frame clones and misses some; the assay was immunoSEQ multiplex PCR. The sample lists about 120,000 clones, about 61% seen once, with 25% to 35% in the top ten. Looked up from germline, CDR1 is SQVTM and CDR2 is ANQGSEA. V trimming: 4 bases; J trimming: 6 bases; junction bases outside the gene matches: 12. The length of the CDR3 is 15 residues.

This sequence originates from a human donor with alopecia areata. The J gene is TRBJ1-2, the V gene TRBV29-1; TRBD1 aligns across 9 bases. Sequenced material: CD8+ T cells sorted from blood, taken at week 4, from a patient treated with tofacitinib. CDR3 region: CSVVPGQGWSDGYTF. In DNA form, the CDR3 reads TGCAGCGTTGTCCCGGGACAGGGTTGGTCCGATGGCTACACCTTC.